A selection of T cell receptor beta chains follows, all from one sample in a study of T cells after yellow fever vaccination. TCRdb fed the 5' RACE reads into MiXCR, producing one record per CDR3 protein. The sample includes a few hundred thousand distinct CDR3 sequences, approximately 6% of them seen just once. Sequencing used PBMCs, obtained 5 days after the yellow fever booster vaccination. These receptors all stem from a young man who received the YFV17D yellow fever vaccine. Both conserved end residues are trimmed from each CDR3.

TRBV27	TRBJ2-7	ASSSSPFYEQY
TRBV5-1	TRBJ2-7	ASSLVGTSGRSEGREQY
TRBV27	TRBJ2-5	ASSLLGPLASETQY
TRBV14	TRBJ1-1	ASSQDILKTEAF
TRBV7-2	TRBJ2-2	ASSPGPRERELF
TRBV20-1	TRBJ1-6	SARRTGNSPLH
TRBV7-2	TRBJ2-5	ASSSSGTQETQY
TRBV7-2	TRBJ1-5	ASSLLPGQGIGPQH
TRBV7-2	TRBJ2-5	ASSPDRTGGETQY
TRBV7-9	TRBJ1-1	ASSLEGANTEAF
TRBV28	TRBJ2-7	ASSFYSETYEQY
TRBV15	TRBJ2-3	ATSSRDNTDTQY
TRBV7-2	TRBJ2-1	ASSLARLRNEQF
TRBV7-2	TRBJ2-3	ASIQRSGGGDTQY
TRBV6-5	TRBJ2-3	ASSYLSGLAGANTQY
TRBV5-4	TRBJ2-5	ASSLPRQETQY
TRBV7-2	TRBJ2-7	ASSHYEGRYEQY
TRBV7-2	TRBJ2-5	ASSPGTTKLGTQY
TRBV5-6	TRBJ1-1	ASSLQDTEAF
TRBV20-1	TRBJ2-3	SALAGVGTDTQY
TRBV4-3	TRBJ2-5	ASSQARHRGLETQY
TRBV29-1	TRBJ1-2	SVSGGLEYGYT
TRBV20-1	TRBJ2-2	SAKGPDYTGELF
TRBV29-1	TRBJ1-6	SVAPGQGASYNSPLH
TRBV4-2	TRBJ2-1	ASSQEGVGSEQF
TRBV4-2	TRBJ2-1	ASSQDASGRSYNEQF
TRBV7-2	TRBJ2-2	ASSYAALNTGELF
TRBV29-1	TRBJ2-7	SVETLTGQGFYEQY
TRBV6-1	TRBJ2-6	ASRSGVGQLFSGANVLT
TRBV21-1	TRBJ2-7	ASSKRAGGDWREAEQY
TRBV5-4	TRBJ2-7	ASSRDYSYEQY
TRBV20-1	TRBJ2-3	SGGQGADTQY
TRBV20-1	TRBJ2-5	SASSELVQETQY
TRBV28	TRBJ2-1	ASSPPRQGSKEQF
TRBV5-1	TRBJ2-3	ASSDGRASRDTQY
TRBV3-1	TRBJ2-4	ASSRGTGNRVGNIQY
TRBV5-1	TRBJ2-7	ASSGAAQFTDEQY
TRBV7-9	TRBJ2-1	ASIPSGWGIYNEQF
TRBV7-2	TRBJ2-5	ASSFASGSRETQY
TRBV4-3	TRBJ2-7	ASSRGQQGEQY
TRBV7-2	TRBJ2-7	ASQVGTGAYEQY
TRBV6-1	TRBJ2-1	ASSPRQGALEQF
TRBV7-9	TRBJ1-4	ASSLTGGPTNEKLF
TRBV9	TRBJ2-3	ASSVLQGRDTQY
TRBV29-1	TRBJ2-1	SPTLIHFNEQF
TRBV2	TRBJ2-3	ASEKWGNTDTQY
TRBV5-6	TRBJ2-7	ASSLEAGGQRAYEQY
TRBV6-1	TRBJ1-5	ASSPGGASQPQH
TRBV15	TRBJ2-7	ATSSSVGKRY
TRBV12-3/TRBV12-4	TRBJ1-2	ASSPGFGYT
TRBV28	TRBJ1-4	ASKTTGAYWEKLF
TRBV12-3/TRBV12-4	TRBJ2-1	ASPPVMGADFHDEQF
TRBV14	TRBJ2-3	ASSQDGSGDSRTDTQY
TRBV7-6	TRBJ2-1	ASSLGVPTYNEQF
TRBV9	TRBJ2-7	ASSVAPGTGGEQY